This T cell receptor (beta chain) was profiled in a study of CD8 T cells in Susac syndrome (dated by TCRdb to between 2019 and 2020). As for the study more broadly: Whether CD8+ T cell activation and differentiation in Susac syndrome was antigen driven was tested using repertoire sequencing. Overall results and qualifications from the work: The number of individuals in the TCR sequencing and HLA analysis was recognized as being relatively small.

The count of this clonotype is one. No antigen is known for it. Within one base of it there is no much larger clone, and no base qualities were kept. A single read is weak support. CDR1 and CDR2 were assigned from the germline V gene as SNHLY and FYNNEI. The junction shows trimming of 1 base on V and 4 bases on J, plus 8 bases between the germline ends. CDR3 length: 14 amino acids, cysteine to phenylalanine. Here the CDR3 DNA is all that survives: 42 bases in frame from base 1. RNA was extracted using the RNeasy kit, and about 0.5 to 1 ug of the RNA was reverse transcribed with random hexamers. The immunoSEQ multiplex PCR assay, covering 54 Vbeta and 13 Jbeta segments, was used to amplify TCR beta CDR3 regions. Bias from PCR amplification was corrected by using a synthetic template baseline for primer optimization and for computational correction. The authors processed their data as follows. Reads were assigned to V, D and J genes according to IMGT and analyzed in immunoSEQ Analyzer, with only productive sequences retained. Clonality was calculated as one minus the Shannon entropy normalized by log2 of the number of productive unique sequences. For each patient and control, public and private clones were evaluated within the 100 most prevalent clones. Susac-specific clones were defined as absent from healthy and MS cohorts, roughly 1,100 published viral clones and other ImmuneACCESS disease sequences. TCRdb reprocessed the public reads (quality trimming at Q25 with fastp, clone calling with MiXCR) and kept in-frame beta chains. Every distinct CDR3 protein forms one entry, paired with its most common genes and DNA. Clone size and V and J calls follow TCRdb, not the original study. In this sample the table shows under 200,000 distinct CDR3 sequences, about 95% of which occur a single time. The biggest ten clones account for around 0.14% of the sample.

Peripheral blood CD8+ and CD4+ T cells from healthy donors, Susac syndrome patients and multiple sclerosis patients were profiled using high-throughput TCR beta sequencing. Healthy donors were age- and sex-matched controls. CD8+ TEMRA cells were enriched by FACS, while bulk CD8+ and CD4+ T cells were purified by magnetic negative isolation. Blood was drawn into EDTA tubes, processed within 24 hours, and PBMCs were isolated by density gradient centrifugation. PBMCs intended for TCR sequencing were frozen in liquid nitrogen and were later thawed in a 37 degrees C water bath. The sorted or isolated CD4+, CD8+ and CD8+ TEMRA cells had a purity of 90% or higher.

This clonotype was obtained from a human donor in good health. The receptor chain draws on TRBV2 and TRBJ2-1, with no reliable assignment of the D segment. The source material was CD4+ T cells from PBMCs. In nucleotides, the sequence is TGTGCCAGCAGTGAAGTCTCTCAATACAATGAGCAGTTCTTC. It translates as CASSEVSQYNEQFF. Here the CDR3 is joined to the reference TRBV2 and TRBJ2-1 genes, and the full variable domain is: EPEVTQTPSHQVTQMGQEVILRCVPISNHLYFYWYRQILGQKVEFLVSFYNNEISEKSEIFDDQFSVERPDGSNFTLKIRSTKLEDSAMYFCASSEVSQYNEQFFGPGTRLTVL.